The rows below give T cell receptor beta chains drawn from one sample of a study of regulatory T cells in long-lasting Graves disease. TCRdb analysed the multiplex PCR reads with MiXCR anew, one entry per CDR3 protein. Of roughly 420,000 distinct CDR3 sequences listed, roughly 15% are singletons. Separately, the same data were catalogued under a study of T cells in Graves' hyperthyroidism and ophthalmopathy.

Specimen: peripheral blood mononuclear cells (PBMCs), collected at new diagnosis, from a patient treated with antithyroid drugs. These receptors were obtained from a woman under 30 with Graves disease. Each CDR3 is given with its conserved first and last residue. Fields, in order: clone size, V gene, D gene, J gene, CDR3 protein, CDR3 DNA. D genes are given only for firm matches. The size of a clone is reported for some rows only, either as once, few or many, or as a class for expanded clones.

>few|TRBV19|TRBD2|TRBJ2-7
CASSISSGARYEQYF
TGTGCCAGTAGCATCTCTAGCGGAGCGCGCTACGAGCAGTACTTC
>many|TRBV2|.|TRBJ2-7
CAAKWRWTDEQYF
TGTGCCGCTAAGTGGCGGTGGACCGACGAGCAGTACTTC
>.|TRBV6-1|.|TRBJ2-1
CATATSPNNEQFF
TGTGCCACCGCTACTAGCCCGAACAATGAGCAGTTCTTC
>many|TRBV30|.|TRBJ2-1
CASYNEQFF
TGTGCCTCATACAATGAGCAGTTCTTC
>.|TRBV27|TRBD1|TRBJ1-1
CASSFRGQYEAFF
TGTGCCAGCAGTTTCCGGGGACAGTATGAAGCTTTCTTT
>.|TRBV6-5|TRBD2|TRBJ2-1
CASSYSTGSGGRNEQFF
TGTGCCAGCAGTTACTCGACGGGGTCGGGAGGGCGCAATGAGCAGTTCTTC
>many|TRBV7-2|TRBD1|TRBJ2-7
CASSTGTGHYEQYF
TGTGCCAGCAGCACCGGGACAGGGCACTACGAGCAGTACTTC
>few|TRBV9|.|TRBJ2-3
CASSVEPGDVGTPFEDTQYF
TGTGCCAGCAGCGTAGAACCGGGGGATGTGGGGACACCCTTCGAAGATACGCAGTATTTT
>many|TRBV7-3|.|TRBJ2-3
CASSLNSGGGTQYF
TGTGCCAGCAGCTTAAATTCTGGTGGGGGGACGCAGTATTTT
>many|TRBV7-8|TRBD1|TRBJ2-5
CASSLSQGRQETQYF
TGTGCCAGCAGCCTTTCACAGGGGAGACAAGAGACCCAGTACTTC
>.|TRBV7-2|.|TRBJ1-6
CASTLRTLSYYNSPLHF
TGTGCCAGCACTTTGAGGACCCTGAGCTACTATAATTCACCCCTCCACTTT
>many|TRBV11-2|.|TRBJ2-3
CASSLNTGTTDTQYF
TGTGCCAGCAGCTTAAACACGGGCACCACAGATACGCAGTATTTT
>many|TRBV6-1|TRBD2|TRBJ2-3
CASSGLSGGSTDTQYF
TGTGCCAGCAGTGGCCTTAGCGGGGGCAGCACAGATACGCAGTATTTT
>many|TRBV6-1|TRBD1|TRBJ1-1
CASSEEEGAFKEAFF
TGTGCCAGCAGTGAAGAGGAGGGGGCGTTCAAAGAAGCTTTCTTT
>many|TRBV3-1|.|TRBJ2-6
CASNPTGANVLTF
TGTGCCAGCAACCCAACTGGGGCCAACGTCCTGACTTTC
>many|TRBV5-1|TRBD2|TRBJ2-3
CASSELAGVRDTQYF
TGCGCCAGCAGCGAGCTAGCGGGAGTCAGAGATACGCAGTATTTT
>few|TRBV18|.|TRBJ2-1
CASSLLGFEQFF
TGTGCCAGCTCACTACTAGGTTTTGAGCAGTTCTTC
>few|TRBV3-1|TRBD1|TRBJ1-1
CASSQTGYAGNTEAFF
TGTGCCAGCAGCCAGACAGGGTACGCGGGGAACACTGAAGCTTTCTTT
>few|TRBV6-2/TRBV6-3|.|TRBJ1-2
CAGSYSTYGSGYTF
TGTGCCGGCAGTTACTCGACTTACGGGAGTGGCTACACCTTC
>few|TRBV12-3/TRBV12-4|.|TRBJ2-6
CASSLRLAGANVLTF
TGTGCCAGCAGTTTAAGACTCGCTGGGGCCAACGTCCTGACTTTC
>many|TRBV24-1|.|TRBJ2-1
CATSDGQLTGDEQFF
TGTGCCACCAGTGATGGACAGTTGACAGGCGATGAGCAGTTCTTC
>.|TRBV27|.|TRBJ2-1
CASSVEGGGGSSYNEQFF
TGTGCCAGCAGCGTAGAAGGGGGGGGGGGGAGCTCCTACAATGAGCAGTTCTTC
>many|TRBV24-1|TRBD2|TRBJ2-1
CATSAVAGYNEQFF
TGTGCCACCAGTGCGGTAGCGGGATACAATGAGCAGTTCTTC
>many|TRBV11-1|TRBD1|TRBJ2-1
CASSLDGTGIDEQFF
TGTGCCAGCAGCTTAGATGGGACAGGGATCGATGAGCAGTTCTTC
>few|TRBV27|.|TRBJ1-5
CASSLLGQNQPQHF
TGTGCCAGCAGTTTATTAGGACAAAATCAGCCCCAGCATTTT
>.|TRBV11-3|TRBD1|TRBJ2-2
CASSPRTGARGELFF
TGTGCCAGCAGCCCCCGAACAGGGGCGCGGGGGGAGCTGTTTTTT
>.|TRBV6-2/TRBV6-3|.|TRBJ2-7
CASKRTGRGDEQYF
TGTGCCAGCAAACGAACAGGGAGGGGTGACGAGCAGTACTTC
>many|TRBV12-3/TRBV12-4|.|TRBJ2-3
CASRPEGGFMSDTQYF
TGTGCCAGCAGACCCGAGGGGGGCTTCATGTCAGATACGCAGTATTTT
>many|TRBV20-1|.|TRBJ2-1
CSVYAPNAAGAYNEQFF
TGCAGTGTCTATGCCCCGAATGCTGCCGGAGCCTACAATGAGCAGTTCTTC
>many|TRBV28|.|TRBJ2-3
CASSFRLQSTDTQYF
TGTGCCAGCAGTTTCCGACTACAGAGCACAGATACGCAGTATTTT
>many|TRBV7-8|.|TRBJ2-7
CASSSGHRRFGQYF
TGTGCCAGCAGTTCCGGGCATCGGCGTTTTGGGCAGTACTTC
>.|TRBV14|.|TRBJ2-5
CASSQLSGVSETQYF
TGTGCCAGCAGCCAACTCAGCGGCGTCTCAGAGACCCAGTACTTC
>many|TRBV30|TRBD2|TRBJ2-2
CAWTLGLVRAGELFF
TGTGCCTGGACCCTAGGACTAGTGAGGGCCGGGGAGCTGTTTTTT
>.|TRBV24-1|.|TRBJ2-7
CATSDTGTGSYEQYF
TGTGCCACCAGTGATACCGGGACGGGCTCCTACGAGCAGTACTTC
>few|TRBV7-2|TRBD2|TRBJ2-7
CASGLLAESYEQYF
TGTGCCAGCGGCTTACTAGCGGAGTCCTACGAGCAGTACTTC
>many|TRBV11-2|.|TRBJ1-4
CASSPRGNEKLFF
TGTGCCAGCAGCCCACGGGGCAATGAAAAACTGTTTTTT
>many|TRBV5-5|.|TRBJ1-2
CASSPGGYYGYTF
TGTGCCAGCAGCCCGGGAGGCTACTATGGCTACACCTTC
>few|TRBV28|TRBD1|TRBJ1-4
CASSSNRGNEKLFF
TGTGCCAGCAGTTCTAACAGGGGGAATGAAAAACTGTTTTTT
>few|TRBV30|.|TRBJ1-1
CVGRGVTEAFF
TGTGTCGGGAGGGGCGTCACTGAAGCTTTCTTT
>.|TRBV24-1|.|TRBJ2-1
CATSDFAPSSYNEQFF
TGTGCCACCAGTGATTTCGCTCCGAGCTCCTACAATGAGCAGTTCTTC
>many|TRBV5-1|TRBD1|TRBJ2-1
CASRSGQLSEFF
TGCGCCAGCAGATCGGGACAGCTCTCGGAGTTCTTC
>many|TRBV14|.|TRBJ2-7
CASSQQGNYRKNEQYF
TGTGCCAGCAGCCAACAGGGGAACTACCGGAAGAACGAGCAGTACTTC
>few|TRBV30|TRBD2|TRBJ2-6
CAWRTSGRRSGANVLTF
TGTGCCTGGAGAACGAGCGGGAGGCGGTCTGGGGCCAACGTCCTGACTTTC
>.|TRBV6-1|.|TRBJ2-6
CASLEPRQVSKANVLTF
TGTGCCAGCCTCGAGCCTCGGCAGGTGTCTAAGGCCAACGTCCTGACTTTC
>many|TRBV2|TRBD2|TRBJ2-5
CASAELGGETQYF
TGTGCCAGCGCAGAGTTGGGAGGGGAGACCCAGTACTTC
>few|TRBV5-1|TRBD2|TRBJ2-5
CASSRGGLAGSGETQYF
TGTGCCAGCAGCCGAGGTGGACTAGCGGGTAGCGGGGAGACCCAGTACTTC
>few|TRBV7-9|.|TRBJ2-2
CASNFWETGELFF
TGTGCCAGCAATTTTTGGGAAACCGGGGAGCTGTTTTTT
>.|TRBV4-2|TRBD2|TRBJ2-3
CASSQRTSGDPTDTQYF
TGTGCCAGCAGCCAACGGACTAGCGGGGATCCCACAGATACGCAGTATTTT
>.|TRBV5-1|.|TRBJ1-2
CASSPTGQGYTF
TGCGCCAGCAGCCCCACGGGCCAGGGGTATACTTTC
>few|TRBV28|.|TRBJ1-3
CASSTAGNTIYF
TGTGCCAGTTCAACCGCGGGAAACACCATATATTTT
>many|TRBV11-2|.|TRBJ2-5
CASSPRSGAWETQYF
TGTGCCAGCAGCCCCCGCTCAGGGGCTTGGGAGACCCAGTACTTC
>.|TRBV28|.|TRBJ2-5
CASNGFYQETQYF
TGTGCCAGCAATGGGTTTTACCAAGAGACCCAGTACTTC
>.|TRBV4-2|.|TRBJ1-4
CASSQVSLRQEEKLFF
TGTGCCAGCAGCCAAGTTAGTCTGCGACAGGAGGAAAAACTGTTTTTT
>.|TRBV19|.|TRBJ2-3
CASSISVRDTQYF
TGTGCCAGTAGTATATCTGTAAGGGATACGCAGTATTTT
>.|TRBV20-1|.|TRBJ1-5
CSARVVEASNQPQHF
TGCAGTGCTAGAGTGGTCGAGGCGAGCAATCAGCCCCAGCATTTT
>many|TRBV6-1|.|TRBJ2-7
CASSELASLSSYEQYF
TGTGCCAGCAGTGAATTGGCTAGTTTAAGCTCCTACGAGCAGTACTTC